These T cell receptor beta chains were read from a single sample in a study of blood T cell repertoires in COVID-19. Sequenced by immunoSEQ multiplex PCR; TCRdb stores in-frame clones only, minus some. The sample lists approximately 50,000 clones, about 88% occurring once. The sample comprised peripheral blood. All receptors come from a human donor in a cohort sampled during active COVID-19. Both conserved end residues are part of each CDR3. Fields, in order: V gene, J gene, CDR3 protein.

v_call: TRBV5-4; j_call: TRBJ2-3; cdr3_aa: CASSPTSSDTQYF
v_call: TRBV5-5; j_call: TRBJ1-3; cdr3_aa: CASSLAGSGNTIYF
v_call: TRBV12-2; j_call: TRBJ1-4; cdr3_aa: CAKRSPGINEKLFF
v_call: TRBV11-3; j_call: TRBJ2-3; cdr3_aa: CASTLGGVTDTQYF
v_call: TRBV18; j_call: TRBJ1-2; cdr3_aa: CASSPQDSYGYTF
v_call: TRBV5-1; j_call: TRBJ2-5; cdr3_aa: CASSSLLAGGGETQYF
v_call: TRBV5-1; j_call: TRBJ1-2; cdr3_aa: CASSPGQGNYGYTF
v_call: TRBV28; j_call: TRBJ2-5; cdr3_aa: CASTKWGLAGGPSETQYF
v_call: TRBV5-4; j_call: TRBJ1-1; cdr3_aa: CASSPRGTDTEAFF
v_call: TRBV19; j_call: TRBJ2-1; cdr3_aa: CARHRGNEQFF
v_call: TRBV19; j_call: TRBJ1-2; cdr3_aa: CASSIEEGNYGYTF
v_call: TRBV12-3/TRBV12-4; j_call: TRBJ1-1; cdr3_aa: CASTWETNTEAFF
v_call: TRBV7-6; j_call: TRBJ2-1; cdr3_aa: CASSLVGEAGQQFF
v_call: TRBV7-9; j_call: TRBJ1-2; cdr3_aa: CASSLAQPPYGYTF
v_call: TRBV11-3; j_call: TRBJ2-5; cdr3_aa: CASSLGTTDPETQYF
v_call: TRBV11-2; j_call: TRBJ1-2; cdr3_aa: CASSLAPQVNYGYTF
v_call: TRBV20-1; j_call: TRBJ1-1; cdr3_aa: CSARDPSEAFF
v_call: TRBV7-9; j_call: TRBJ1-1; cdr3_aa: CASSLNRGRTEAFF
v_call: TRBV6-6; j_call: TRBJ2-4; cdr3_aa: CASSYLGGLENIQYF
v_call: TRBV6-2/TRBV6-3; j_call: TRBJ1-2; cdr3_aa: CASSWGGYGYTF
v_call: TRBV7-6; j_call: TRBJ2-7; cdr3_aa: CASSLTSAEQYF
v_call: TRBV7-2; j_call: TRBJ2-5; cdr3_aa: CASSLAGQRGQETQYF
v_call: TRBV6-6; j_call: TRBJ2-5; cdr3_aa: CASWDRRGRETQYF
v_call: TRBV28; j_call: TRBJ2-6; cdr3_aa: CASSVRGQHSGANVLTF
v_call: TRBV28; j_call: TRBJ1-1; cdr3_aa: CASSPPGAEAFF
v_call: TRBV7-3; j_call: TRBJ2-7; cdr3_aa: CASSQLAGGPYEQYF
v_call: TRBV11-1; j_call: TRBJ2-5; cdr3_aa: CASSGTRGETQYF
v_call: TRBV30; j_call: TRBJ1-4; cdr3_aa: CAWSRTATNEKLFF
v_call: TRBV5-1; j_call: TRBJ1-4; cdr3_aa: CASSLVPGGNNEKLFF
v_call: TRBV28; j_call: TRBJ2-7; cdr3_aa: CASRRSGSYEQYF
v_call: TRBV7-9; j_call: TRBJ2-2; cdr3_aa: CASSLTGVTGELFF
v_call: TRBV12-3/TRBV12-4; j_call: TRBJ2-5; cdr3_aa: CASSRQVQETQYF
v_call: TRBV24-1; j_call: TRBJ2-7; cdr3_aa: CATPPGQGASSYEQYF
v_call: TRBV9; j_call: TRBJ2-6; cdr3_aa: CASSVGQNSGANVLTF
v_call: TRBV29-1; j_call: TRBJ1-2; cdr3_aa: CSVATVEYGYTF
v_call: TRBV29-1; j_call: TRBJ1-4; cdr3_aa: CSVEDGRGRPGEKLFF
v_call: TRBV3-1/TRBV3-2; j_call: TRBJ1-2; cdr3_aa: CASSQVQSGGGYTF
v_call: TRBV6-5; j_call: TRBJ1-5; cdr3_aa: CASSRSVQGQPQHF
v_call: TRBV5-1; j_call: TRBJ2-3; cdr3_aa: CASRPGSDTQYF
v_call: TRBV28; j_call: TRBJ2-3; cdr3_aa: CASSAPRREVPYAQYF
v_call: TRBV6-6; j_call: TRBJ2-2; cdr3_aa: CASSTSPNTGELFF
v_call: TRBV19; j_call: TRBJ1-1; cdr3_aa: CASSSHSGRTEAFF
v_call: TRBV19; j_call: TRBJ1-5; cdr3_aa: CASLPGQGLSNQPQHF
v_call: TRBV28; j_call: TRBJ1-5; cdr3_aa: CASSRRQAYSNQPQHF
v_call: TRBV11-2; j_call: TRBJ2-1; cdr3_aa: CASSRPSGAYNEQFF
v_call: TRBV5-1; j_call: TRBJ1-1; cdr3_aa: CASSRTGEDEAFF
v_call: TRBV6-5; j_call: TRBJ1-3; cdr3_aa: CASSYSIPSSGNTIYF
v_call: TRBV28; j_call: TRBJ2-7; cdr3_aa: CASSWTGVHEQYF
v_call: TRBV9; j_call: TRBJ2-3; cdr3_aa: CASSNPFEDTQYF
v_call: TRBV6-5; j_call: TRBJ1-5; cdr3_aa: CASFSGGFSGPQHF
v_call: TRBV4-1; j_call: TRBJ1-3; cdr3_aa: CASSQARGSGNTIYF
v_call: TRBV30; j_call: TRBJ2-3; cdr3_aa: CAWSAGTGFSDTQYF
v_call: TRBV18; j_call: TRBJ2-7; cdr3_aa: CASSPANRGLSYEQYF
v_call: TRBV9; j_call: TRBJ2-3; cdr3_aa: CASSAFTDTQYF
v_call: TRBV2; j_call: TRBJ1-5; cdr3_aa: CASRGQAHNQPQHF